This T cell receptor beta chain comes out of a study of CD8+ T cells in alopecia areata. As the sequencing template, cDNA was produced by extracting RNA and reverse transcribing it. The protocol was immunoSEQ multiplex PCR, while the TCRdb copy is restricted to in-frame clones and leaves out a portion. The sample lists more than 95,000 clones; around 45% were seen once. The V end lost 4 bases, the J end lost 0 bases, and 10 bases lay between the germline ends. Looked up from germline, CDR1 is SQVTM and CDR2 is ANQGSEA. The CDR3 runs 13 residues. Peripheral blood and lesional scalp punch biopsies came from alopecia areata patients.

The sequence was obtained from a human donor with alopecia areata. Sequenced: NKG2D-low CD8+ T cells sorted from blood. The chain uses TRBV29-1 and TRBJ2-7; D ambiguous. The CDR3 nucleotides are TGCAGCGTTGTTTCGCTAGTCTCCTACGAGCAGTACTTC. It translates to CSVVSLVSYEQYF.